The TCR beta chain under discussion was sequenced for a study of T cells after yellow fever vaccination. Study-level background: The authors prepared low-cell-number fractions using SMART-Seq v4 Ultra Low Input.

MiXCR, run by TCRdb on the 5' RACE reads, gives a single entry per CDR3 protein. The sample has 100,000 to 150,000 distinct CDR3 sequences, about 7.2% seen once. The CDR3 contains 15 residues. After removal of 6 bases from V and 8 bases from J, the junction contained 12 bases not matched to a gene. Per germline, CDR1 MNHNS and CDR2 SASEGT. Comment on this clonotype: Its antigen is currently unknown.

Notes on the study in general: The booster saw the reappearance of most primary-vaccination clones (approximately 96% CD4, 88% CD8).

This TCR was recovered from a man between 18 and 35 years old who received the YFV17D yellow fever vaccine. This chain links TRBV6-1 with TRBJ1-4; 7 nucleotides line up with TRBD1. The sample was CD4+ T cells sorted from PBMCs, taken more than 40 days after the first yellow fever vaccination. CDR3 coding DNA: TGTGCCAGCAGCCCCAAGACAGGGCGATTCGAAAAACTGTTTTTT. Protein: CASSPKTGRFEKLFF.